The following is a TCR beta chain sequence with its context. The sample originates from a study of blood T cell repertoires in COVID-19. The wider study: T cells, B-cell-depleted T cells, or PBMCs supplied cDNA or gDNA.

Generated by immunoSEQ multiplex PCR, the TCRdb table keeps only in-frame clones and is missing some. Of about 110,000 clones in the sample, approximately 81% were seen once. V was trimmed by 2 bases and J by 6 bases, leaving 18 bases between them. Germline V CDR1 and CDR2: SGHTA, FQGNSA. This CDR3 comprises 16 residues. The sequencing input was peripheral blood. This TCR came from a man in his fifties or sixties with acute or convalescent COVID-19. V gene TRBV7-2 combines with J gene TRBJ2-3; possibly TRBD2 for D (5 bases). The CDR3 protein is CASSLFSRTQRDTQYF. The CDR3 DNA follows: TGTGCCAGCAGCTTATTTTCGAGGACTCAAAGGGATACGCAGTATTTT.